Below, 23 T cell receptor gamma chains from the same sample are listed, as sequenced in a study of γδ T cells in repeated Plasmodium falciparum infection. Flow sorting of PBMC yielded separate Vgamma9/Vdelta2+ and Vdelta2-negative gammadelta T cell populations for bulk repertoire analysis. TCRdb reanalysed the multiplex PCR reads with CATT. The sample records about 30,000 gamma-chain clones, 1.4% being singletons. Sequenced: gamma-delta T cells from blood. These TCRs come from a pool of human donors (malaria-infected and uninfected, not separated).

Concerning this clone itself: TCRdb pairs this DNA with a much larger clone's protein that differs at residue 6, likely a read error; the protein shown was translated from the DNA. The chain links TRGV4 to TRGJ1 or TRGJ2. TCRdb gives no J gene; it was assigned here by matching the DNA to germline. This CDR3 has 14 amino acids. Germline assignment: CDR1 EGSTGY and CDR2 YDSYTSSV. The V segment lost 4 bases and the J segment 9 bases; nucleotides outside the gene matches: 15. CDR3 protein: CATWDWRGHGKKLF. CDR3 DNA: TGTGCCACCTGGGACTGGAGGGGGCATGGTAAGAAACTCTTT.

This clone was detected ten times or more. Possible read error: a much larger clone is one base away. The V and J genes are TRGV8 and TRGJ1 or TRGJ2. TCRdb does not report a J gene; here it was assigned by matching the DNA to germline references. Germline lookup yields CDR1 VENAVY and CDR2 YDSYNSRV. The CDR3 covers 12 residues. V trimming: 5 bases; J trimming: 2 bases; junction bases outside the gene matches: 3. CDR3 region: CATWAHYYKKLF. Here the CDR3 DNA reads TGTGCCACCTGGGCGCATTATTATAAGAAACTCTTT.

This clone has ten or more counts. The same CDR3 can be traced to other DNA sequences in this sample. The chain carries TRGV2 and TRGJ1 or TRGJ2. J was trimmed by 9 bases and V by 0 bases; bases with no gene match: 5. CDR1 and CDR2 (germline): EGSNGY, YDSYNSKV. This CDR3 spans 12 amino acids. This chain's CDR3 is CATWDGRCKKLF. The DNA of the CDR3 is TGTGCCACCTGGGACGGGCGATGTAAGAAACTCTTT.

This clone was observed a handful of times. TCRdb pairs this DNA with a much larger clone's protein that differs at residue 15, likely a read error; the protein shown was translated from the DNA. The CDR3 loop reads CALWDLSQELGKKIEVF. In DNA, the CDR3 is TGTGCCTTGTGGGACCTTTCGCAAGAGTTGGGCAAAAAAATCGAGGTATTT. The V gene is TRGV9; the J gene was not called. Germline V gene data show CDR1 as GITISATS and CDR2 as ISYDGTV (reference sequence). CDR3 size: 17 residues.

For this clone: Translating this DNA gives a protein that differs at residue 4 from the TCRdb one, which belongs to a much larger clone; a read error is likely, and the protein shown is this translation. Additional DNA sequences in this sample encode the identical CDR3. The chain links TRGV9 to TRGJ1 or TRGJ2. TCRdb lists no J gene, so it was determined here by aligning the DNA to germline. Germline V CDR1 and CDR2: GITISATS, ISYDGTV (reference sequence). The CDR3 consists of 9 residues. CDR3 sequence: CALREKKLF. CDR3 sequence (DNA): TGTGCCTTGCGGGAAAAGAAACTCTTT.

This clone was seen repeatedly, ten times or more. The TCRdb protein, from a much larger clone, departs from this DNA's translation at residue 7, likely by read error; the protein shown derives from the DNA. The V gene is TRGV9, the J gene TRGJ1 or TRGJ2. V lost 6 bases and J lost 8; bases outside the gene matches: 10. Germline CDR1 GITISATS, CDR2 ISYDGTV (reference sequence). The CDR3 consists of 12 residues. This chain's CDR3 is CALWKTNHKKLF. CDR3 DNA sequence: TGTGCCTTGTGGAAGACCAACCATAAGAAACTCTTT.

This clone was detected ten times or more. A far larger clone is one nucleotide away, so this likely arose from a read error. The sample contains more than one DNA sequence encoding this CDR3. The CDR3 nucleotides are TGTGCCCTGTGGGAGGTCCCAACCGAGTTGGGCAAAAAAATCAAGGTATTT. This gives the protein CALWEVPTELGKKIKVF. The chain links TRGV9 to TRGJP. TCRdb offers no J gene call, so here the DNA was matched to germline to obtain one. This CDR3 comprises 17 residues. Germline V gene sequence: CDR1 GITISATS, CDR2 ISYDGTV (reference sequence).

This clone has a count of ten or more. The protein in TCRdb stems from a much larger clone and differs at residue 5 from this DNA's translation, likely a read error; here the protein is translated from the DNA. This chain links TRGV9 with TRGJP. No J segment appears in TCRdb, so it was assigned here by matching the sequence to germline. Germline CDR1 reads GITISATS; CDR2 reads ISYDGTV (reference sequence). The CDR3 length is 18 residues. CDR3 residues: CALWKVQAEELGKKIKVF. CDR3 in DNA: TGTGCCTTGTGGAAGGTGCAAGCCGAAGAGTTGGGCAAAAAAATCAAGGTATTT.

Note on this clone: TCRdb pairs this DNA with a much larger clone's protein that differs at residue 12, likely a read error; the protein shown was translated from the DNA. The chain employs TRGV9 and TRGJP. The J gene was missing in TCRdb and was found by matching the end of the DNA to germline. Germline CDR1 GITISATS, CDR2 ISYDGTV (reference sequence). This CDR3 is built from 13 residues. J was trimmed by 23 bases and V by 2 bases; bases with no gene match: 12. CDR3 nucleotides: TGTGCCTTGTGGGAGGGCCCAGGTTGGTTCAAGGTATTT. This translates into CALWEGPGWFKVF.

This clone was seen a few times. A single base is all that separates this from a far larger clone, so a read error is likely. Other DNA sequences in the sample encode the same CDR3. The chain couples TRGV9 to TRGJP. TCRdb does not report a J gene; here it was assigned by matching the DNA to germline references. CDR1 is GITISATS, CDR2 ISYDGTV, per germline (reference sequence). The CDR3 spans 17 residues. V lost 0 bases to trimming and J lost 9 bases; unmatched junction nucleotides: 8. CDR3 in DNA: TGTGCCTTGTGGGAGGTGCTGGTAGGGTTGGGCAAAAAAATCAAGGTATTT. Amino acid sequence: CALWEVLVGLGKKIKVF.

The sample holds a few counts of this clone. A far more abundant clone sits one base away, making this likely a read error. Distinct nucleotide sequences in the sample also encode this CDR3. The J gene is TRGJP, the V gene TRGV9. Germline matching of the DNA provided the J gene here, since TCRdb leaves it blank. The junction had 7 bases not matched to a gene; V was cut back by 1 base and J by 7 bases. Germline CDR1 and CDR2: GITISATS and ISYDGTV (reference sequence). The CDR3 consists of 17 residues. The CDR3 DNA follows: TGTGCCTTGTGGGAGGTCCCCACCGAGTTGGGCAAAAAAATCAAGGTATTT. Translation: CALWEVPTELGKKIKVF.

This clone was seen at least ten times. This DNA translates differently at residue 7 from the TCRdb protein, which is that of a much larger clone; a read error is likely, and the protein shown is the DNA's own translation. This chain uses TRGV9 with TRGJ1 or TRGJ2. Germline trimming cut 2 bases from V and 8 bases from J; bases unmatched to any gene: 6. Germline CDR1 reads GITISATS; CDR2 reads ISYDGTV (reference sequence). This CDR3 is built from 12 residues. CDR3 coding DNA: TGTGCCTTGTGGGAGGCGACTCATAAGAAACTCTTT. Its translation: CALWEATHKKLF.

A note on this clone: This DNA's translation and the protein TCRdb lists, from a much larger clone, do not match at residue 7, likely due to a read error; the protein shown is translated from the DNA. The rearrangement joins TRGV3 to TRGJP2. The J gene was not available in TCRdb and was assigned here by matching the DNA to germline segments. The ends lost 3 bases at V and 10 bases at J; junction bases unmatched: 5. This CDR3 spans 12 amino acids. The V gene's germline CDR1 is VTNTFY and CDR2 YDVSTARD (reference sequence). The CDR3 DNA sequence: TGTGCCACCTGGGACCGTGGTTGGATCAAGACGTTT. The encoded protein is CATWDRGWIKTF.

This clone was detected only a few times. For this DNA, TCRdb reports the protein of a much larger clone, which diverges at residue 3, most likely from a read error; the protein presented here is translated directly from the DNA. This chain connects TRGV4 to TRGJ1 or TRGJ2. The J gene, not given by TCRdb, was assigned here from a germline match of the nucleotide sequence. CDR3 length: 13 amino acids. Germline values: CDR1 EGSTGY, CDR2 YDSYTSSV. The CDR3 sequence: CAAWDSMSYKKLF. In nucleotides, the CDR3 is TGTGCCGCCTGGGATAGTATGAGTTATAAGAAACTCTTT.

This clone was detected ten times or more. The CDR3 bases are TGTGCCTTGTGGGAGGGGCTGAAATGGAAACTCTTT. This gives the protein CALWEGLKWKLF. This chain uses TRGV9 with TRGJ1 or TRGJ2. The J gene is absent in TCRdb and was assigned here via DNA matching to germline. CDR3 length equals 12 residues. V trimming: 2 bases; J trimming: 12 bases; junction bases outside the gene matches: 10. Per germline, CDR1 GITISATS and CDR2 ISYDGTV (reference sequence).

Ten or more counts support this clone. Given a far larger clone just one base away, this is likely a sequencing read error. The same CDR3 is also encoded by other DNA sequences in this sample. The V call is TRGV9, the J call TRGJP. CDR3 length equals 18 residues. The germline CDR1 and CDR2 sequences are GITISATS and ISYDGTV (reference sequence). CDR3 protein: CALWEAPKGELGKKIKVF. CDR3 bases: TGTGCCCTGTGGGAGGCCCCAAAAGGAGAGTTGGGCAAAAAAATCAAGGTATTT.

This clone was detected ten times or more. DNA of the CDR3: TGTGCCACCTGGGGGGTTTATAAGAAACTCTTT. This codes for CATWGVYKKLF. The genes are TRGV5 and TRGJ1 or TRGJ2. Germline V CDR1 and CDR2: VINAFY, YDVSNSKD. The junction had 4 bases not matched to a gene; V was cut back by 5 bases and J by 6 bases. The CDR3 contains 11 residues.

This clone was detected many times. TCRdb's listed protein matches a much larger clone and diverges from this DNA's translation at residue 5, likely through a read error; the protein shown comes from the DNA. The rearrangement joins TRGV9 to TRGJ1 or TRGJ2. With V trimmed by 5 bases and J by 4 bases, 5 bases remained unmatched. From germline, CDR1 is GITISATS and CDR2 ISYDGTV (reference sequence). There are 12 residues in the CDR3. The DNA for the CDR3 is TGTGCCTTGTGGGGGGACTATTATAAGAAACTCTTT. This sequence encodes CALWGDYYKKLF.

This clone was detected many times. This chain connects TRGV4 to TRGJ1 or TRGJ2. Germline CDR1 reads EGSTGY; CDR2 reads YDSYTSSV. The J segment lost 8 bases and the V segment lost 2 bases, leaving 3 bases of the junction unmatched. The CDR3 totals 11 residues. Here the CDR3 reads CATWDADKKLF. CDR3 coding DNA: TGTGCCACCTGGGATGCGGATAAGAAACTCTTT.

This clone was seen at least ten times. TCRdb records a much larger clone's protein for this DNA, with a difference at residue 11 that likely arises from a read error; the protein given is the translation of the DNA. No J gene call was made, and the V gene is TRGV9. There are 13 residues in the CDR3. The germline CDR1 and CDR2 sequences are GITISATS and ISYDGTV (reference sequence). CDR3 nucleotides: TGTGCCTTGTGGGAGTCTAGTGGTTATAAGGAACTCTTT. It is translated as CALWESSGYKELF.

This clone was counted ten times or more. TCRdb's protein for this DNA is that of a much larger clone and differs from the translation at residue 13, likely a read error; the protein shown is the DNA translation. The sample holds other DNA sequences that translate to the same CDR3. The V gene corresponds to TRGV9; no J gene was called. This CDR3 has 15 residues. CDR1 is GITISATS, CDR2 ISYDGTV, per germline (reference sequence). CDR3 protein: CALWEVLLGKKIEVF. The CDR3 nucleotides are TGTGCCTTGTGGGAGGTGCTTTTGGGCAAAAAAATCGAGGTATTT.

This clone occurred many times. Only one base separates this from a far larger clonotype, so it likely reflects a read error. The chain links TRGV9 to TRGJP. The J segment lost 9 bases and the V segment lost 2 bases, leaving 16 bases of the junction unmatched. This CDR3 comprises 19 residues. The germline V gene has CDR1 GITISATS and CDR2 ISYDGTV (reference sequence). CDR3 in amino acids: CALWEAISSSRLGKKIKVF. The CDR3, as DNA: TGTGCCTTGTGGGAGGCCATCTCTTCCTCGCGGTTGGGCAAAAAAATCAAGGTATTT.

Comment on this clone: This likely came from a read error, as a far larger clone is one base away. The CDR3 here is CALWEGSSSDWIKTF. The CDR3 region has the DNA TGTGCCCTGTGGGAGGGATCTAGTAGTGATTGGATCAAGACGTTT. The chain employs TRGV9 and TRGJP2. TCRdb carries no J gene annotation; the J gene was assigned here by matching the DNA with germline. Per the germline V gene, CDR1 is GITISATS and CDR2 is ISYDGTV (reference sequence). The CDR3 is 15 residues long.